A single sample is the source of the 6 T cell receptor beta chains below, sequenced in a study of cytomegalovirus exposure and HLA in healthy donors. A multiplex PCR was run with 60 Vbeta primers and 13 Jbeta primers. The data were produced by immunoSEQ multiplex PCR, yet TCRdb's version contains in-frame clones alone and is incomplete. This table has under 150,000 clones, about 60% appearing once. Sample: PBMCs. The receptor source for this set is a middle-aged man in good health and CMV-seropositive.

The chain links TRBV30 to TRBJ2-7; D is perhaps TRBD1 (5 bases). There are 12 residues in the CDR3. Trimming removed 8 bases at V and 6 bases at J, with 17 bases between. Looked up from germline, CDR1 is GTSNPN and CDR2 is SVGIG (reference sequence). The CDR3 DNA reads TGTGCCCATCGACCCCCAGGGTCCGAGCAGTACTTC. It yields the protein CAHRPPGSEQYF.

V and J are TRBV11-1 and TRBJ2-5; TRBD2 aligns across 10 bases. The J segment lost 4 bases and the V segment lost 5 bases, leaving 10 bases of the junction unmatched. CDR3 length: 16 amino acids. CDR1 is SGHAT and CDR2 is FQDESV in the germline V gene (reference sequence). The CDR3 loop is CASSPTLAGAAETQYF. The CDR3 nucleotides read TGTGCCAGCAGCCCTACGCTAGCGGGGGCGGCAGAGACCCAGTACTTC.

This clone was recorded once. The chain is built from TRBV21-1 and TRBJ2-7; the table's D call, TRBD1, has no DNA check behind it. TRBV21-1 is assigned pseudogene status. This CDR3 spans 15 amino acids. CDR3 coding DNA: TGTGCCAGCAGCAAAGGACAGGGGTTTTCCTACGAGCAGTACTTC. Protein sequence: CASSKGQGFSYEQYF.

This chain links TRBV21-1 with TRBJ2-3; the tabulated D call, TRBD2, remains unverified against the DNA. TRBV21-1 is annotated as a pseudogene. CDR3 length equals 14 residues. The CDR3: CASSKGGSTDTQYF. The CDR3 coding sequence is TGTGCCAGCAGCAAGGGCGGGAGCACAGATACGCAGTATTTT.

The J gene is TRBJ1-1, the V gene TRBV6-4; 8 nucleotides line up with TRBD1. The V gene end was trimmed by 6 bases and the J gene end by 12 bases; junction bases not matched to a gene: 6. In germline, CDR1 is MRHNA, CDR2 SNTAGT. The CDR3 extends over 11 amino acids. DNA for the CDR3: TGTGCCAGCAGCGGCGGACAGGGAACTTTCTTT. This translates into CASSGGQGTFF.

This clone showed up just a few times. The chain is built from TRBV25-1 and TRBJ1-2; 8 bases map to TRBD1. Germline-derived CDR1 and CDR2 are MGHDK and SYGVNS. V shed 3 bases and J 8 bases; nucleotides not matched to a gene: 5. The CDR3 is 13 amino acids. The CDR3 spells CASSDDRGGGYTF. The CDR3 DNA reads TGTGCCAGCAGTGACGACAGGGGTGGAGGCTACACCTTC.